This record concerns one TCR beta chain sequence. It has no known antigen specificity. Base qualities were left out, and no much larger clone turns up one base away. The CDR1 and CDR2 encoded by the germline V gene are LGHNA and YSLEER. The CDR3 runs 15 residues from the cysteine to the phenylalanine. The DNA shown is the 45-base CDR3, in frame from base 1. Trimming takes 4 bases from V and 7 bases from J, and the germline ends sit 16 bases apart. In total, around 600 healthy bone marrow donors made up the cohort. All cohort members were sampled while nominally healthy, although unrecorded immune exposures were likely present. The donor was CMV seropositive and was included in the group of 250 to 350 seropositive cohort members. A peripheral blood sample was provided by each donor, and peripheral blood mononuclear cells were used for TCR beta sequencing. The Qiagen DNeasy Blood Extraction Kit was used to extract genomic DNA from the blood cell samples.

The data were obtained in a study of cytomegalovirus exposure and HLA in healthy donors (dated by TCRdb to 2016 to 2017). Some background on the complete study: According to an earlier analysis of 587 of the donors, some 170 million T cells yielded some 110 million unique TCR beta sequences and 276 Gb of sequence data. An early release covering roughly 640 HLA-typed donors comprised 300 to 350 gigabases of sequencing data and 65 million to 100 million unique TCR sequences. Of the roughly 400 genotyped donors, over 65% fell in the genetic ancestry cluster associated with self-reported Caucasian donors. The study was designed to test whether signatures of past pathogen exposure could be identified by cataloging public T cell receptors. The study profiled the T cell repertoires of hundreds of subjects by immunosequencing and related them to cytomegalovirus serostatus. In addition to the first cohort of about 650 subjects, a separate validation cohort of 120 different subjects was used. The study combined high-throughput TCR immunosequencing, statistical association of individual TCRs with disease status, and machine learning to predict cytomegalovirus infection status. A later analysis re-analyzed previously published TCR beta repertoires from 550 to 700 donors and added high-resolution HLA genotyping to study TCR occurrence patterns. In the later analysis, no new phenotypic data were used to find candidate immune exposures; instead, reliance was placed on TCR beta sequences and their occurrence across donors. An earlier analysis of roughly 600 of the donors used high-throughput TCR beta sequencing to judge whether each TCR beta V gene segment behaved as functional or pseudogenic. Donor age, sex, ethnicity and CMV serostatus were compiled together with the repertoire data. In a later genetic analysis, genome-wide SNP genotypes for about 60% of the 666 donors were used, and that subset was treated as a discovery cohort. Every discovery cohort repertoire had been produced on one sequencing platform. Class I and class II HLA loci were covered by the typing at four-digit resolution. The number of donors typed differed by locus, with roughly 629-640 for A, B, C, DRB1 and DQB1, more than 500 for DQA1, 606 for DPA1, and about 450 for DPB1. Roughly 5 DR-DQ haplotypes were handled as single units for association and clustering, since linkage in the cohort was strong. Among a few hundred genotyped donors of the cohort, an average of around 240,000 unique TCR beta nucleotide sequences were sequenced per donor, roughly 20% of them non-productive.

General conclusions and limits of the study: A cluster of highly shared sequence variants was judged likely to represent a technical artifact of the sequencing pipeline. A later analysis found that TCR association rates varied across HLA loci, with DRB1 alleles showing the most associated TCRs and HLA-C alleles the fewest. A later analysis found that HLA-associated TCR beta chains were more clonally expanded and had lower generation probabilities than equally common non-associated chains. When HLA alleles, especially DR and DQ, strongly co-occurred, attributing TCR associations to individual alleles was difficult. An association between a missense DCLRE1C variant and V-gene and J-gene trimming of TCR beta chains was found in a later genetic analysis and replicated in an independent cohort. While some public TCRs were present in many individuals, most TCR sequences turned up only very rarely across donors. Linkage disequilibrium might explain the correlated functional status among segregating V segments, but an unknown experimental factor could not be excluded. In an earlier analysis of some 500 of the donors, most TCR beta V segments were observed in productive rearrangements about 87% or about 30% of the time, broadly matching IMGT annotations. A later genetic analysis reported fewer N-insertions in productive TCRs among donors in an Asian-associated ancestry cluster than the roughly 720-donor mean. A later analysis associated around 16,000 TCR beta sequences with specific HLA alleles at a false discovery rate of 0.05. A later analysis found that most CMV-associated TCR beta chains appeared HLA-restricted, with HLA associations seemingly driven largely by CMV exposure. A further reported finding was that TCR beta sequences accurately predicted the HLA-A and HLA-B alleles for most subjects in the first cohort. The authors suggested that the approach could potentially be generalized to other disease states and immunological phenotypes. The 87-base-pair reads could not distinguish some IMGT-functional V segments, including TRBV6-2 and TRBV6-3, so those segments were excluded. The presence/absence analyses assumed that sequencing depth was roughly uniform across donors, and that assumption may not be true. The study listed 150 to 200 TCR beta chains as associated with cytomegalovirus. Because some donors lacked HLA typing at each locus, the association tests relied only on the typed subset. Immune exposure information for the cohort was limited to CMV serostatus. The earlier analysis of some 560 of the donors excluded around 17 rarely observed V segments, including chromosome 9 orphons, because counts were too low. Only TCR beta chains were sequenced in this cohort, and the absence of alpha or paired-chain data limited detectable features. A later analysis reported that several top co-occurrence clusters appeared linked to parvovirus B19, influenza, CMV and Epstein-Barr virus. Three of the identified cytomegalovirus-associated TCR beta chains were confirmed in vitro to be specific for cytomegalovirus antigens. The classifier was reported to diagnose cytomegalovirus status with high specificity and sensitivity in both the original and validation cohorts.

Libraries were prepared through the immunoSEQ multiplex PCR assay. For the multiplex PCR, a mixture combining 60 forward primers for TCR Vbeta segments and 13 reverse primers for TCR Jbeta segments was used. The CDR3 region of rearranged TCR beta genes was amplified from genomic DNA with a multiplex PCR assay. On the Illumina HiSeq System, the amplified TCR beta libraries were sequenced as 87-base-pair reads. As for how the authors treated the data: A later analysis tallied tens of millions of unique TCR beta chains across the 610 or so repertoires, and some 12 million of those chains were shared by two or more donors. A nearest-neighbor algorithm error-corrected the raw reads and collapsed the reads into unique sequences, merging closely related sequences to remove PCR and sequencing errors. CDR3 sequences were aligned to IMGT reference sequences to assign V, D and J gene segments. Each retained sequence needed at least a six-nucleotide match to both a V gene segment and a J gene segment. A rearrangement was called productive if the CDR3 had no stop codons and remained in frame with V and J, and every other rearrangement was called non-productive. Following IMGT convention, CDR3 was defined as the stretch from the second conserved V-encoded cysteine to the conserved J-encoded phenylalanine. The earlier analysis of more than 450 of the donors excluded sequences that lacked an unambiguous match to a single V gene segment. In an earlier analysis of 587 of the donors, a V segment was called functional when productive rearrangements were above 56.7%, and segregating when the standard deviation between donors exceeded 5%. To diagnose cytomegalovirus status from the catalog of TCR beta chain sequences, a statistical classification framework was built. A later analysis assigned V and J genes by comparing TCR nucleotide sequences with IMGT/GENE-DB human TR gene sequences. In a later analysis, CDR3 sequences and most-parsimonious VDJ recombination scenarios were assigned using the TCRdist pipeline. In a later analysis, each TCR beta chain was defined by its CDR3 amino acid sequence together with its V-gene family, and reads lacking a unique V-gene family were excluded. To address suspected cross-contamination and a sequencing artifact, a later analysis removed roughly 640 highly shared, low-generation-probability nucleotide sequences. For each public chain, a later analysis derived a clonal expansion index from normalized ranks of inferred template counts within each repertoire. A later analysis computed generation probabilities with a VDJ recombination model fitted to out-of-frame rearrangements, and checked the results against IGoR. In a later analysis, hypergeometric tests were used to score TCR-TCR, TCR-HLA and TCR-CMV co-occurrence, with a repertoire-size bias correction applied to TCR pairs. To estimate false discovery rates, a later analysis permuted the HLA or CMV assignments 20 times. In a later analysis, co-occurring TCRs were grouped using DBSCAN, and TCRdist sequence similarity was added for clustering within HLA-allele-positive subsets. Repertoires with fewer than 30,000 or more than 120,000 public chains, plus five repertoires with anomalous nucleotide sharing, were excluded from co-occurrence clustering. TCRdb obtained this table from immuneACCESS and retained in-frame rearrangements with V and J assigned. These tables miss some clones; where compared with another copy, unresolved V genes account for less than half of the shortfall, and the remainder is unexplained. V, J and clone size were drawn from that table, and D and trimming were deduced from the DNA. The sample has approximately 200,000 clones on record, roughly four fifths of them singletons. The ten biggest clones cover 6.5% of the sample.

This TCR came from a woman between 45 and 60 years old in good health and CMV-seropositive. The chain is assembled from TRBV4-3 and TRBJ2-2; there is no confident call for the D gene. Sequencing input: PBMCs. DNA sequence: TGCGCCAGCAGCCCGACTTACTACGATATCGGGGAGCTGTTTTTT. Translation gives CASSPTYYDIGELFF.